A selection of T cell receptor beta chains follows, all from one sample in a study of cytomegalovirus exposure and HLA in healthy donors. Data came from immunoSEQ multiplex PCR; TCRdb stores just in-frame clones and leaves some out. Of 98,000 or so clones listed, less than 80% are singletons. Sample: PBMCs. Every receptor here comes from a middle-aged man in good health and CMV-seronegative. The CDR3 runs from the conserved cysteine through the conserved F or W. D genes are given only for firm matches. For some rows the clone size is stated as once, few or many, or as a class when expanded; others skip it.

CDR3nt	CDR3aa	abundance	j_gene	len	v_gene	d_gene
TGCGCCAGCAATCGTAAGGGAGCTAATGAAAAACTGTTTTTT	CASNRKGANEKLFF	large	TRBJ1-4	14	TRBV10-1	.
TGTGCCGGAGTCTGTGTTCGGGGTTTATCCGGGGAGCTGTTTTTT	CAGVCVRGLSGELFF	.	TRBJ2-2	15	TRBV6-1	.
TGCAGCGTTGAAGATCCTCTTAACTCAGGCTACACCTTC	CSVEDPLNSGYTF	.	TRBJ1-2	13	TRBV29-1	.
TGTGCCTGGAGCTCAACAGGGTATAGCAATCAGCCCCAGCATTTT	CAWSSTGYSNQPQHF	.	TRBJ1-5	15	TRBV30	.
TGTGCCAGCAGTCCCAACAGGGTTGACCCGGAGGAGCAGTTCTTC	CASSPNRVDPEEQFF	.	TRBJ2-1	15	TRBV27	.
TGCGCCAGCAGCGATGAGGGGGCGGCTAATGAAAAACTGTTTTTT	CASSDEGAANEKLFF	.	TRBJ1-4	15	TRBV5-1	TRBD1
TGCGCCAGCAGCCAAGATTTTGGAGACCGCAACGTCCTGACTTTC	CASSQDFGDRNVLTF	few	TRBJ2-6	15	TRBV4-3	.
TGCGCCAGCAGCCAAGGGGGAGGGGAAGGACAGCCCCAGCATTTT	CASSQGGGEGQPQHF	.	TRBJ1-5	15	TRBV4-3	.
TGTGCCAGCACCCTGGGACAGGGGAGTTGGGGCACTGAAGCTTTCTTT	CASTLGQGSWGTEAFF	.	TRBJ1-1	16	TRBV6-6	TRBD1
TGCGCCAGCAGCACGGGACTAGCGGGGGGAAATGAGCAGTTCTTC	CASSTGLAGGNEQFF	.	TRBJ2-1	15	TRBV5-1	TRBD2
TGTGCCAGCACTAAGAGCGGACCGAACTCTGGAAACACCATATATTTT	CASTKSGPNSGNTIYF	few	TRBJ1-3	16	TRBV7-9	.
TGCGCCAGCAGCAAGGGGGTTCAGGGGGTCTACAATGAGCAGTTCTTC	CASSKGVQGVYNEQFF	.	TRBJ2-1	16	TRBV5-1	TRBD1
TGTGCCAGCGCCGAGGGAGCGTACGGGGAGCTGTTTTTT	CASAEGAYGELFF	.	TRBJ2-2	13	TRBV28	.
TGTGCCAGCATTCCGAATTCTCGGTATCAGCCCCAGCATTTT	CASIPNSRYQPQHF	.	TRBJ1-5	14	TRBV6-6	.
TGTTCCAGCAGCTTGGGTGGGAGAATCTACAATGAGCAGTTCTTC	CSSSLGGRIYNEQFF	.	TRBJ2-1	15	TRBV7-9	.
TGTTCCAGCAGAGACCCGACAGGGCTTAGGACTGAAGCTTTCTTT	CSSRDPTGLRTEAFF	.	TRBJ1-1	15	TRBV7-9	TRBD1
TGTGCCAGCAGCTTAGCAGGGAGGGAGCAGTACTTC	CASSLAGREQYF	.	TRBJ2-7	12	TRBV7-2	.
TGTGCCAGCAAGACAGGGGCTTCCTCCACAGATACGCAGTATTTT	CASKTGASSTDTQYF	.	TRBJ2-3	15	TRBV6-1	TRBD1
TGTGCCATTTGGACAGGGGGGAACACTGAAGCTTTCTTT	CAIWTGGNTEAFF	.	TRBJ1-1	13	TRBV19	TRBD1
TGTGCCAGCAGGCCCGCGAACCGACAGTCCTACGAGCAGTACTTC	CASRPANRQSYEQYF	few	TRBJ2-7	15	TRBV11-2	.
TGTGCCAGCAGCGTAGGGGGAAGGGCGGGGGGCCAACAAGAGACCCAGTACTTC	CASSVGGRAGGQQETQYF	.	TRBJ2-5	18	TRBV9	TRBD2
TGTGCCAGCAGCTTGACAGGGGTCAGGGGACAGCCCCAGCATTTT	CASSLTGVRGQPQHF	few	TRBJ1-5	15	TRBV7-2	TRBD1
TGTGCCAGCAGTTTATCGAGCGGGATGTACAATGAGCAGTTCTTC	CASSLSSGMYNEQFF	.	TRBJ2-1	15	TRBV27	TRBD2
TGTGCCATCAGTGACAGGGAAGGAAACACCATATATTTT	CAISDREGNTIYF	.	TRBJ1-3	13	TRBV10-3	.
TGCGCCACCTCTACTAAGGGACAAACTAGGTTCGATGAGCAGTTCTTC	CATSTKGQTRFDEQFF	.	TRBJ2-1	16	TRBV5-1	.
TGTGCCAGCTCCCTGGCTGCGAGGGTCACAGATACGCAGTATTTT	CASSLAARVTDTQYF	.	TRBJ2-3	15	TRBV11-2	.
TGTGCCAGCAGTGCCGGACAGGGGAATTACGAGCAGTACTTC	CASSAGQGNYEQYF	once	TRBJ2-7	14	TRBV6-4	TRBD1
TGTGCCAGCAGTCGAGGGACTAGCCCACCATACGAGCAGTACTTC	CASSRGTSPPYEQYF	few	TRBJ2-7	15	TRBV12-1	.
TGTGCCAGCAGCTTAACCGGGACAGGGATCACTGAAGCTTTCTTT	CASSLTGTGITEAFF	.	TRBJ1-1	15	TRBV5-6	TRBD1
TGTGCCAGCAGCTTAGGGGGCGGGGGGGGCTACGAGCAGTACTTC	CASSLGGGGGYEQYF	.	TRBJ2-7	15	TRBV7-6	TRBD2
TGTGCCAGCAGCACGGGAACTAGCGGGAGATCGGAGACCCAGTACTTC	CASSTGTSGRSETQYF	.	TRBJ2-5	16	TRBV28	TRBD2